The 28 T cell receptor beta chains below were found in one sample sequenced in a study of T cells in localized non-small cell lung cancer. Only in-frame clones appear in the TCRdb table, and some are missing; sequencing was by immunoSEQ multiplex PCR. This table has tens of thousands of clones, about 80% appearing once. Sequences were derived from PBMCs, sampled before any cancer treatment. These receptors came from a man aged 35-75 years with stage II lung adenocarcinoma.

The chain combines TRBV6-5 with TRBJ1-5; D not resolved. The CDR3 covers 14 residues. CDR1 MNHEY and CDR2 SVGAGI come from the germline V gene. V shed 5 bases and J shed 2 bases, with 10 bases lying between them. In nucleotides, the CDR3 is TGTGCCAGCAGTACTCAAAGGGGCAATCAGCCCCAGCATTTT. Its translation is CASSTQRGNQPQHF.

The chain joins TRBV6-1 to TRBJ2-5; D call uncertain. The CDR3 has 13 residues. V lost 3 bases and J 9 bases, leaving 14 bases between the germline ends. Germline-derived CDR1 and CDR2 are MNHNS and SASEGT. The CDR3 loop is CASSDDGVLAQYF. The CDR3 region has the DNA TGTGCCAGCAGTGATGATGGGGTCCTGGCCCAGTACTTC.

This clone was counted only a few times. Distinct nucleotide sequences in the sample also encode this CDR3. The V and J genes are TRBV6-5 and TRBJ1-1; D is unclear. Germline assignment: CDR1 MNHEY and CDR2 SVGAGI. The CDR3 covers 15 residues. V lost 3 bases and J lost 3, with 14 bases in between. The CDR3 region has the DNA TGTGCCAGCAGTTATTCACAGCGAGTGGACACTGAAGCTTTCTTT. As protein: CASSYSQRVDTEAFF.

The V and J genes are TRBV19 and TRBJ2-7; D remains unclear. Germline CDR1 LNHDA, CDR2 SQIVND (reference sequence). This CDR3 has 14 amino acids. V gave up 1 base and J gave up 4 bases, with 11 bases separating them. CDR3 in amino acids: CASSIGPSKYEQYF. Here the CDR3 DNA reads TGTGCCAGTAGTATAGGACCCAGCAAATACGAGCAGTACTTC.

The CDR3 region has the DNA TGTGCCAGCAGTGAAGCGGGCGGGGGCCAATACCTCTATGGCTACACCTTC. Translated: CASSEAGGGQYLYGYTF. This chain links TRBV6-1 with TRBJ1-2, with D tentatively TRBD1 (6 bases). V was cut by 0 bases and J by 4 bases, with 18 bases left in between. The CDR3 has 17 residues. Per the germline V gene, CDR1 is MNHNS and CDR2 is SASEGT.

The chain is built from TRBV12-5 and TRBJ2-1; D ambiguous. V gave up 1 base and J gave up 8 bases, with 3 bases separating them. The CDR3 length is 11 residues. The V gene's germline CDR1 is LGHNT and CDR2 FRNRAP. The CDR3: CASGLGDEQFF. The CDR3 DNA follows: TGTGCTAGTGGTTTGGGGGATGAGCAGTTCTTC.

CDR3 in DNA: TGTGCCAGCAGCGTTCGACAGGGGAATAGCAATCAGCCCCAGCATTTT. Translated, it gives CASSVRQGNSNQPQHF. This sequence joins TRBV9 and TRBJ1-5; the match to TRBD1 covers 8 bases. Per the germline V gene, CDR1 is SGDLS and CDR2 is YYNGEE. The J segment lost 0 bases and the V segment lost 2 bases, leaving 4 bases of the junction unmatched. The CDR3 spans 16 residues.

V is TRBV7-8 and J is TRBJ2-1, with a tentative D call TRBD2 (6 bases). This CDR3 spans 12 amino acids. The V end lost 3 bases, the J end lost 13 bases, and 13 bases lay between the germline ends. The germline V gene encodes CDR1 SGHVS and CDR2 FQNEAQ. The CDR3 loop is CASSFSGEVQFF. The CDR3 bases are TGTGCCAGCAGCTTTTCCGGGGAGGTACAGTTCTTC.

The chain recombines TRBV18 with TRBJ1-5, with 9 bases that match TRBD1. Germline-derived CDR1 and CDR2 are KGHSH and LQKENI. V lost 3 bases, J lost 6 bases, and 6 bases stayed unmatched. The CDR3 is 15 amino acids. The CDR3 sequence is CASSPGTGQGQPQHF. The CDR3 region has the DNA TGTGCCAGCTCACCCGGGACAGGGCAAGGTCAGCCCCAGCATTTT.

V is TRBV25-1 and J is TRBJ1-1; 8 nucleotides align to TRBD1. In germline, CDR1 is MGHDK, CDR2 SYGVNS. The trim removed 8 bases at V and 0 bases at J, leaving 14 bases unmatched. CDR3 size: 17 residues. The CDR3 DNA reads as TGTGCCAGCGAGTCATGGACAGGGTTCGTCATGAACACTGAAGCTTTCTTT. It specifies CASESWTGFVMNTEAFF.

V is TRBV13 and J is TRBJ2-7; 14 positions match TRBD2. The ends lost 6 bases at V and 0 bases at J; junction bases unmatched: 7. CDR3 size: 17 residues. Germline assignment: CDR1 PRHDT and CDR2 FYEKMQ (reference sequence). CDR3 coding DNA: TGTGCCAGCAGTTCCGGGACTAGCGGGGGCCCCTCCTACGAGCAGTACTTC. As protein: CASSSGTSGGPSYEQYF.

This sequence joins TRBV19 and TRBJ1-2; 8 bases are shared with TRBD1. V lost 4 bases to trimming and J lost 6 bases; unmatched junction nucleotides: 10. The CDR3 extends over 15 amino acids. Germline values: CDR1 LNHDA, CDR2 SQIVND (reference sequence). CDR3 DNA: TGTGCCAGTAGTAGGTCCGACAGGGGATTAAATGGCTACACCTTC. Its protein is CASSRSDRGLNGYTF.

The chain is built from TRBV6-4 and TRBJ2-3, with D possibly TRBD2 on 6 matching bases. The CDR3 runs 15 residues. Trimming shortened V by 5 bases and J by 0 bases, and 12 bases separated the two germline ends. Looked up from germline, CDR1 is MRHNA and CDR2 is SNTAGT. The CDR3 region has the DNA TGTGCCAGCAGTCCCGTAGCGGAAAGCACAGATACGCAGTATTTT. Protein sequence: CASSPVAESTDTQYF.

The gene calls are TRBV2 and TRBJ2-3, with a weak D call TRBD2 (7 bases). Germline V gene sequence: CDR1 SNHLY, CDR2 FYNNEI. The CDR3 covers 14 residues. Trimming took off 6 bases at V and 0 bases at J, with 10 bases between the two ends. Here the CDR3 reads CASRRGPSTDTQYF. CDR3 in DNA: TGTGCCAGCAGGCGGGGGCCTAGCACAGATACGCAGTATTTT. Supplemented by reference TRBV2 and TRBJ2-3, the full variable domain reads EPEVTQTPSHQVTQMGQEVILRCVPISNHLYFYWYRQILGQKVEFLVSFYNNEISEKSEIFDDQFSVERPDGSNFTLKIRSTKLEDSAMYFCASRRGPSTDTQYFGPGTRLTVL.

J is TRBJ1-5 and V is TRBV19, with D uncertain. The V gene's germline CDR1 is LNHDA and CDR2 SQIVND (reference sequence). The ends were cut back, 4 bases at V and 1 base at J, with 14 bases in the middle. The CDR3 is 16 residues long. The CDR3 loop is CASSKDWARSNQPQHF. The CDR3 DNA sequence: TGTGCCAGTAGTAAGGACTGGGCGCGGAGCAATCAGCCCCAGCATTTT.

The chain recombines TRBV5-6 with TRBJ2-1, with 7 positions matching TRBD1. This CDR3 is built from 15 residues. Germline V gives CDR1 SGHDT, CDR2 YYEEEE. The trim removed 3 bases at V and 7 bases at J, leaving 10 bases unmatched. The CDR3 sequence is CASSYYRGPWNEQFF. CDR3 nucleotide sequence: TGTGCCAGCAGCTATTACAGGGGACCATGGAATGAGCAGTTCTTC.

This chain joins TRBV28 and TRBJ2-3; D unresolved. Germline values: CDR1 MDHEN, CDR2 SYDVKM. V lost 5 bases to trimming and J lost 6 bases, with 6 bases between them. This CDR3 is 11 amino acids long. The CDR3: CASSLSDTQYF. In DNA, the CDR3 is TGTGCCAGCAGTCTCAGTGATACGCAGTATTTT. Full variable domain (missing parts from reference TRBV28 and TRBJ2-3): DVKVTQSSRYLVKRTGEKVFLECVQDMDHENMFWYRQDPGLGLRLIYFSYDVKMKEKGDIPEGYSVSREKKERFSLILESASTNQTSMYLCASSLSDTQYFGPGTRLTVL.

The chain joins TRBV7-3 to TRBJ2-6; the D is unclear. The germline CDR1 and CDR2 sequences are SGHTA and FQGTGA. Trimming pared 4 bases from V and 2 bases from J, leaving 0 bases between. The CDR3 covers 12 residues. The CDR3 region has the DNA TGTGCCAGCAGCTCTGGGGCCAACGTCCTGACTTTC. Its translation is CASSSGANVLTF.

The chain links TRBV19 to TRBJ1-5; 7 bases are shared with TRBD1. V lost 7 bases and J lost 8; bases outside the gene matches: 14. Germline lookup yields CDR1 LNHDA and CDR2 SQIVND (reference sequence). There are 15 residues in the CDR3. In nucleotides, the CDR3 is TGTGCCAGTACCCCTGGAAGACAGGGTAGGGAGCCCCAGCATTTT. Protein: CASTPGRQGREPQHF.

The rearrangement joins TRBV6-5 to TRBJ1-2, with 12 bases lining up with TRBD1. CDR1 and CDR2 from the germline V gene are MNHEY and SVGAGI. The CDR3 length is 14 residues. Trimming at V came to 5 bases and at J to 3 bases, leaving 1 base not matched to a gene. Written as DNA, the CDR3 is TGTGCCAGCAGTGGGACAGGGGGCGACTATGGCTACACCTTC. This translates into CASSGTGGDYGYTF.

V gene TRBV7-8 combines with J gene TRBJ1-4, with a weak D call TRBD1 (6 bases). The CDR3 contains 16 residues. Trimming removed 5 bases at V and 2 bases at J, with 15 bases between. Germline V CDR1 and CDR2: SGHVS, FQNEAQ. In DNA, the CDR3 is TGTGCCAGCAGCCCAATGTCCAGGGGCACTAATGAAAAACTGTTTTTT. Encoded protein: CASSPMSRGTNEKLFF.

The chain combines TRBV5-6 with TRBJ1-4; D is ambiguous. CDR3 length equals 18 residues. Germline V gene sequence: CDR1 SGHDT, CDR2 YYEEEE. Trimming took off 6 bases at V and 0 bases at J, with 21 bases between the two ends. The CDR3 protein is CASISSSHGRATNEKLFF. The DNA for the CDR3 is TGTGCCAGCATCAGCTCAAGTCACGGGCGCGCAACTAATGAAAAACTGTTTTTT.

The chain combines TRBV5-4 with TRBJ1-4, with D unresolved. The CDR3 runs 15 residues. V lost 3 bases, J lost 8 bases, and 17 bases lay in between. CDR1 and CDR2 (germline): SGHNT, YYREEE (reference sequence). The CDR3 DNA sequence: TGTGCCAGCAGCTGGAAAGGGAGGGAGACCGAAAAACTGTTTTTT. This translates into CASSWKGRETEKLFF. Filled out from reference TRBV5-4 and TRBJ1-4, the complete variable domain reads ETGVTQSPTHLIKTRGQQVTLRCSSQSGHNTVSWYQQALGQGPQFIFQYYREEENGRGNFPPRFSGLQFPNYSSELNVNALELDDSALYLCASSWKGRETEKLFFGSGTQLSVL.

CDR3 DNA: TGTGCCAGCAGCGTAGGGGAGATAAACACTGAAGCTTTCTTT. It is translated as CASSVGEINTEAFF. The V call is TRBV9, the J call TRBJ1-1, with D unclear. V lost 0 bases and J lost 2, with 8 bases in between. CDR3 length equals 14 residues. The germline V gene has CDR1 SGDLS and CDR2 YYNGEE.

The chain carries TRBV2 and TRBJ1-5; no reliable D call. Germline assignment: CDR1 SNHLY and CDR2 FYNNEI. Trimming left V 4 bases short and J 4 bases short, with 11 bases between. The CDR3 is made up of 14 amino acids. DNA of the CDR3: TGTGCCAGCAGTGGGGAGACTTCGAATCAGCCCCAGCATTTT. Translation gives CASSGETSNQPQHF.

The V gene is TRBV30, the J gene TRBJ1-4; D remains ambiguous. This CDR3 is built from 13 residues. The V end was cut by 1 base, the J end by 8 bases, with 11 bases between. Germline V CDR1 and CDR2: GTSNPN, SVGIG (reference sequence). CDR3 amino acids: CAWSGRIGEKLFF. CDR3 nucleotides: TGTGCCTGGAGTGGTCGGATCGGAGAAAAACTGTTTTTT.

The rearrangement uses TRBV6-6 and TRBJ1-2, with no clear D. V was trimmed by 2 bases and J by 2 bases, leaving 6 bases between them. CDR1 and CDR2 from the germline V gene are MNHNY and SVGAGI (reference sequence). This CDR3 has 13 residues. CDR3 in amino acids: CASSYDGNYGYTF. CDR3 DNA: TGTGCCAGCAGTTACGACGGGAACTATGGCTACACCTTC.

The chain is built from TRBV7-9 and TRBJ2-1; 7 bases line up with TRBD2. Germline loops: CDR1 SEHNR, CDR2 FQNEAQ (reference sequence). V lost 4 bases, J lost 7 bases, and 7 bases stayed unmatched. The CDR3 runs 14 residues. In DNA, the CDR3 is TGTGCCAGCAGCTCTTTGATCGGGGGGAATGAGCAGTTCTTC. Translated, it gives CASSSLIGGNEQFF. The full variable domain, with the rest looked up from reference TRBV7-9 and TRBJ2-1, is DTGVSQNPRHKITKRGQNVTFRCDPISEHNRLYWYRQTLGQGPEFLTYFQNEAQLEKSRLLSDRFSAERPKGSFSTLEIQRTEQGDSAMYLCASSSLIGGNEQFFGPGTRLTVL.